This passage covers 22 T cell receptor beta chains from one sample sequenced in a study of cytomegalovirus exposure and HLA in healthy donors. 13 Jbeta primers and 60 Vbeta primers were used for the PCR. Libraries were prepared by immunoSEQ multiplex PCR; TCRdb keeps only in-frame clonotypes and omits some of them. The sample records 150,000 to 200,000 clones, approximately 80% being singletons. Sample: PBMCs. The source is a man aged 50 or older in good health and CMV-seropositive.

The chain employs TRBV19 and TRBJ1-5; the match to TRBD1 covers 7 bases. There are 16 residues in the CDR3. V shed 5 bases and J 3 bases; nucleotides not matched to a gene: 10. Germline values: CDR1 LNHDA, CDR2 SQIVND (reference sequence). CDR3 region: CASSHRDRRANQPQHF. The CDR3 coding sequence is TGTGCCAGTAGTCACCGGGACAGAAGGGCCAATCAGCCCCAGCATTTT.

The chain carries TRBV18 and TRBJ2-1; 8 bases map to TRBD1. The CDR3 is 13 residues long. V was pared by 4 bases and J by 7 bases, with 3 bases of the junction left unmatched. The germline CDR1 and CDR2 sequences are KGHSH and LQKENI. The CDR3: CASSLDRGNEQFF. The DNA of the CDR3 is TGTGCCAGCTCACTTGACAGGGGAAATGAGCAGTTCTTC. The complete variable domain, with remaining parts taken from reference TRBV18 and TRBJ2-1, reads NAGVMQNPRHLVRRRGQEARLRCSPMKGHSHVYWYRQLPEEGLKFMVYLQKENIIDESGMPKERFSAEFPKEGPSILRIQQVVRGDSAAYFCASSLDRGNEQFFGPGTRLTVL.

The rearrangement joins TRBV13 to TRBJ1-2; D unresolved. Trimming shortened V by 0 bases and J by 3 bases, and 14 bases separated the two germline ends. CDR1 PRHDT and CDR2 FYEKMQ come from the germline V gene (reference sequence). There are 16 residues in the CDR3. CDR3 nucleotide sequence: TGTGCCAGCAGCTTAGGCCTTGACAAAGCGGACTATGGCTACACCTTC. This gives the protein CASSLGLDKADYGYTF.

This clone has a single count. V usage is TRBV19 and J usage is TRBJ1-1; D perhaps matches TRBD1 (6 bases). The V end was cut by 5 bases, the J end by 5 bases, with 12 bases between. The CDR3 runs to 13 residues. CDR1 is LNHDA and CDR2 is SQIVND in the germline V gene (reference sequence). The CDR3 here is CASSAQGWTEAFF. The DNA of the CDR3 is TGTGCCAGTAGTGCCCAGGGGTGGACTGAAGCTTTCTTT.

The chain combines TRBV5-6 with TRBJ1-2; tentatively, D is TRBD1 (6 bases). This CDR3 contains 14 residues. Trimming shortened V by 4 bases and J by 0 bases, and 10 bases separated the two germline ends. Germline loops: CDR1 SGHDT, CDR2 YYEEEE. In DNA form, the CDR3 reads TGTGCCAGCAGCATAGGACAGACTAACTATGGCTACACCTTC. Protein product: CASSIGQTNYGYTF.

V gene TRBV11-2 combines with J gene TRBJ2-1; maybe TRBD2 (5 bases). The CDR3 is 12 residues long. CDR1 and CDR2 from the germline V gene are SGHAT and FQNNGV. Deletions cut 4 bases from V and 9 bases from J, with 10 bases between. Written as DNA, the CDR3 is TGTGCCAGCAGCTCCGGGGTTCTTGAGCAGTTCTTC. This encodes CASSSGVLEQFF.

CDR3 DNA: TGTGCCAGCAGTGAACACAGGGGTACGGAAGAGCAGTACGTC. The encoded protein is CASSEHRGTEEQYV. The chain joins TRBV2 to TRBJ2-7; 7 bases match TRBD1. Germline trimming cut 2 bases from V and 7 bases from J; bases unmatched to any gene: 8. The germline V gene encodes CDR1 SNHLY and CDR2 FYNNEI. The CDR3 covers 14 residues.

The rearrangement links TRBV15 to TRBJ2-1; perhaps TRBD2 as D (5 bases). CDR3 length: 15 residues. CDR1 and CDR2 (germline): LNHNV, YYDKDF (reference sequence). V lost 1 base and J 5 bases, leaving 12 bases between the germline ends. The CDR3 spells CATSRAEEGHNEQFF. The CDR3 DNA sequence: TGTGCCACCAGCAGAGCCGAAGAGGGCCACAATGAGCAGTTCTTC.

The J gene is TRBJ2-4, the V gene TRBV9; D is possibly TRBD1 (5 bases). Trimming pared 3 bases from V and 9 bases from J, leaving 19 bases between. Germline loops: CDR1 SGDLS, CDR2 YYNGEE. The CDR3 is made up of 15 amino acids. The CDR3 loop reads CASSAPDRPDTIQYF. CDR3 nucleotides: TGTGCCAGCAGCGCCCCCGATCGTCCGGACACCATTCAGTACTTC.

V usage is TRBV4-1 and J usage is TRBJ2-3; TRBD1 is a possible D gene (6 bases). This CDR3 is built from 13 residues. Per germline, CDR1 MGHRA and CDR2 YSYEKL. V lost 3 bases and J lost 5, with 9 bases in between. In nucleotides, the CDR3 is TGCGCCAGCAGCCACGCCAGGGGAGATACGCAGTATTTT. It specifies CASSHARGDTQYF.

The chain uses TRBV6-4 and TRBJ2-3; 8 nucleotides align to TRBD2. V dropped 4 bases and J dropped 10; count of bases not matched to a gene: 7. The CDR3 length is 13 residues. Per germline, CDR1 MRHNA and CDR2 SNTAGT. This chain's CDR3 is CASSGTSSEAQYF. DNA for the CDR3: TGTGCCAGCAGTGGGACTAGCTCGGAGGCGCAGTATTTT.

This clone was seen a single time. V and J are TRBV12-2 and TRBJ2-5; the D call in the table, TRBD2, was not verified against the DNA. TRBV12-2 is annotated as a pseudogene. The CDR3 consists of 18 residues. The CDR3 nucleotides read TGTGCAAGTCGCTCTATCTGGACTAGCGGGAGTCTCAAAGAGACCCAGTACTTC. This codes for CASRSIWTSGSLKETQYF.

This clone was counted between two and nine times. The gene calls are TRBV7-2 and TRBJ2-3; no firm D call. The CDR3 length is 16 residues. Per the germline V gene, CDR1 is SGHTA and CDR2 is FQGNSA. Trimming took 0 bases from V and 0 from J, leaving 10 bases between them. CDR3 amino acids: CASSLAAFTSTDTQYF. The DNA for the CDR3 is TGTGCCAGCAGCTTAGCTGCCTTCACTAGCACAGATACGCAGTATTTT.

A single count supports this clone. J is TRBJ2-2 and V is TRBV28; 10 nucleotides agree with TRBD2. This CDR3 is 18 amino acids long. With V trimmed by 3 bases and J by 5 bases, 12 bases remained unmatched. Germline V gene data show CDR1 as MDHEN and CDR2 as SYDVKM. The CDR3 bases are TGTGCCAGCAGTTTGGCGACTAGCGGGTCTCATGGGACCGGGGAGCTGTTTTTT. Residues: CASSLATSGSHGTGELFF.

The chain combines TRBV27 with TRBJ2-1; a weak D match, TRBD2 (5 bases). This CDR3 comprises 14 residues. Looked up from germline, CDR1 is MNHEY and CDR2 is SMNVEV (reference sequence). Trimming took 7 bases from V and 7 from J, leaving 17 bases between them. CDR3 DNA sequence: TGTGCCAGCAACGAGGGTGACTTAGAGAATGAGCAGTTCTTC. It codes for CASNEGDLENEQFF.

V usage is TRBV19 and J usage is TRBJ2-7; D might be TRBD1 (5 bases). V was clipped by 3 bases and J by 3 bases, with 21 bases between them. Germline CDR1 and CDR2: LNHDA and SQIVND (reference sequence). This CDR3 spans 17 amino acids. The CDR3 here is CASSITVTGGDFYEQYF. The CDR3 nucleotides are TGTGCCAGTAGTATTACCGTTACAGGTGGGGATTTCTACGAGCAGTACTTC.

The chain couples TRBV11-2 to TRBJ2-2, with 11 bases aligning to TRBD2. Germline values: CDR1 SGHAT, CDR2 FQNNGV. Germline trimming cut 1 base from V and 6 bases from J; bases unmatched to any gene: 7. The length of the CDR3 is 17 residues. The CDR3 bases are TGTGCCAGCAGCTTAGCCCGGGCTAGCGGGAGGTCCGGGGAGCTGTTTTTT. Translation gives CASSLARASGRSGELFF.

The chain links TRBV30 to TRBJ1-1; D is uncertain. Germline CDR1 GTSNPN, CDR2 SVGIG (reference sequence). CDR3 length: 13 amino acids. V lost 0 bases and J lost 3, with 8 bases in between. CDR3 amino acids: CAWSVQTYTEAFF. CDR3 in DNA: TGTGCCTGGAGTGTACAGACCTACACTGAAGCTTTCTTT.

This clone was detected only a few times. The V and J genes are TRBV6-4 and TRBJ1-1, with 9 positions matching TRBD1. The CDR3 has 12 residues. The V segment lost 6 bases and the J segment 12 bases; nucleotides outside the gene matches: 8. The germline V gene has CDR1 MRHNA and CDR2 SNTAGT. This CDR3 is CASSDGQGRTFF. CDR3 in DNA: TGTGCCAGCAGCGACGGACAGGGGAGGACTTTCTTT.

The gene calls are TRBV5-8 and TRBJ2-1; no firm D call. The CDR3 runs 16 residues. The germline V gene encodes CDR1 SGHTS and CDR2 YDEGEE. V was shortened by 3 bases and J by 2 bases, with 15 bases between the two germline ends. The CDR3: CASSSKTYAAYNEQFF. As DNA, the CDR3 is TGTGCCAGCAGCTCGAAAACTTATGCTGCCTACAATGAGCAGTTCTTC.

This clone has just one count. The chain has TRBV10-3 and TRBJ1-6; TRBD1 matches at 9 bases. The CDR3 consists of 15 residues. CDR1 and CDR2 from the germline V gene are ENHRY and SYGVKD. V was clipped by 4 bases and J by 7 bases; unmatched bases: 5. CDR3 DNA sequence: TGTGCCATCAGTGGTGGGACAGGGCGGAATTCACCCCTCCACTTT. The encoded protein is CAISGGTGRNSPLHF.

This chain links TRBV14 with TRBJ2-1, with TRBD2 matching 9 bases. This CDR3 spans 18 amino acids. The V and J ends lost 2 bases and 7 bases, in that order; junction bases with no gene match: 15. The germline V gene has CDR1 SGHDN and CDR2 FVKESK. The CDR3, as DNA: TGTGCCAGCAGCCAAAATTTCGGGGACTTAGCGGGAGAGAATGAGCAGTTCTTC. Translation: CASSQNFGDLAGENEQFF.